The present T cell receptor beta chain was sequenced within a study of Ad26.COV2.S vaccination and SARS-CoV-2 variants. Study at large: In the study, Ad26.COV2.S was injected intramuscularly once, or twice 56 days apart. Study-level points and caveats: Vaccinees reportedly had broad spike-specific CD8+ and CD4+ T cell responses.

Trimming removed 0 bases from V and 2 bases from J; junction bases left unmatched: 3. CDR3 length equals 16 residues. Germline CDR1 and CDR2: MNHEY and SVGEGT. Treatment here: roughly 18 received Ad26.COV2.S at low or high dose, single or two shots; roughly five received placebo; per-sample allocation not given. Vaccine and placebo recipients were sampled on day 63 after the first injection. As for this clone: Antigen unknown.

TCRdb's table, derived via immunoSEQ multiplex PCR, lists solely in-frame clones and lacks some. The sample carries hundreds of thousands of clones, 90% recorded once. The gene calls are TRBV6-2 or TRBV6-3 and TRBJ2-1; 8 bases are a match to TRBD2. The sequence was obtained from a person between 18 and 60 years old who received the Ad26.COV2.S COVID-19 vaccine or a placebo. This sample comprised peripheral blood, obtained in a trial of Ad26.COV2.S vaccine versus placebo. The CDR3 DNA is TGTGCCAGCAGTTACTCAGCGGGAGTCCCCTACAATGAGCAGTTCTTC. It encodes CASSYSAGVPYNEQFF.